This T cell receptor (beta chain) was retrieved from a study of CD4 and CD8 cells across lung adenocarcinoma regions. In TCRdb, the PCR reads were re-called with MiXCR into one record per CDR3 protein. The sample lists 15,000 to 20,000 distinct CDR3 sequences, 40% to 60% seen once, with about a third in the top ten. Per germline, CDR1 MNHNS and CDR2 SASEGT. The CDR3 spans 12 residues. This clonotype was obtained from a male donor with lung adenocarcinoma. The CD4 and CD8 labels of this study may be unreliable. The sample comprised CD8+ T cells from the margin of a lung tumor. V gene TRBV6-1 combines with J gene TRBJ2-3; D is uncertain. The J call may be wrong; the DNA end is better matched by TRBJ2-5. The CDR3 DNA follows: TGTGCCAGCAGTCGCCCGAAGGAGACCCAGTACTTC. It specifies CASSRPKETQYF.